The rows below give T cell receptor beta chains drawn from one sample of a study of blood T cell repertoires in COVID-19. The repertoire was sequenced with immunoSEQ multiplex PCR; TCRdb's copy has only in-frame clones and lacks some. The table lists around 300,000 clones, over 75% of them singletons. Sequenced material: PBMCs or T cells enriched from blood (not recorded which). Receptors were obtained from a woman between 18 and 30 years old who had recovered from COVID-19. Both conserved end residues are part of each CDR3. The D gene is left open where the match is weak. Clone size is shown for a subset of rows, as once, few, many or a class of expanded clone.

V gene	clone size	D gene	J gene	CDR3 DNA	CDR3 protein
TRBV29-1	.	.	TRBJ2-5	TGCAGCGTCCACCAGTTAGAGACCCAGTACTTC	CSVHQLETQYF
TRBV9	few	.	TRBJ2-2	TGTGCCAGCAGCGGTATCGACGGGTACACCGGGGAGCTGTTTTTT	CASSGIDGYTGELFF
TRBV2	few	.	TRBJ2-7	TGTGCCAGCAGTGCAACCTACGAGCAGTACTTC	CASSATYEQYF
TRBV5-4	once	TRBD1	TRBJ1-1	TGTGCCAGCAGGACAGGGGGCCGGGGCGCTGAAGCTTTCTTT	CASRTGGRGAEAFF
TRBV20-1	.	.	TRBJ1-6	TGCAGTGCTAGAGATCAGGATCACCTCCACTTT	CSARDQDHLHF
TRBV29-1	once	.	TRBJ1-2	TGCAGCGTTGACCAGGGATTCGGTGGCTACACCTTC	CSVDQGFGGYTF
TRBV2	.	.	TRBJ1-2	TGTGCCAGCAGTGAGATGGGGGGATGGGGCTACACCTTC	CASSEMGGWGYTF
TRBV3-1/TRBV3-2	.	TRBD2	TRBJ2-2	TGTGCCAGCAGCCTCAAACTAGCGGGGGTCCCCGGGGAGCTGTTTTTT	CASSLKLAGVPGELFF
TRBV4-1	.	.	TRBJ2-6	TGCGCCAGCAGCCCGCTTTTCGGGGGGCCCTCTGGGGCCAACGTCCTGACTTTC	CASSPLFGGPSGANVLTF
TRBV2	few	TRBD1	TRBJ1-2	TGTGCCAGCAGTTTTGGACAGGGTGGCTACACCTTC	CASSFGQGGYTF
TRBV9	.	TRBD1	TRBJ1-1	TGTGCCAGCAGCGTCCTGGACAGGTTAGACACTGAAGCTTTCTTT	CASSVLDRLDTEAFF
TRBV7-9	.	TRBD1	TRBJ2-6	TGTGCCAGCAGCTCTCTTACCGGGACAGGGGTTTCTGGGGCCAACGTCCTGACTTTC	CASSSLTGTGVSGANVLTF
TRBV5-5	.	.	TRBJ1-4	TGTGCCAGCAGCTTGACAGATTATAATGAAAAACTGTTTTTT	CASSLTDYNEKLFF